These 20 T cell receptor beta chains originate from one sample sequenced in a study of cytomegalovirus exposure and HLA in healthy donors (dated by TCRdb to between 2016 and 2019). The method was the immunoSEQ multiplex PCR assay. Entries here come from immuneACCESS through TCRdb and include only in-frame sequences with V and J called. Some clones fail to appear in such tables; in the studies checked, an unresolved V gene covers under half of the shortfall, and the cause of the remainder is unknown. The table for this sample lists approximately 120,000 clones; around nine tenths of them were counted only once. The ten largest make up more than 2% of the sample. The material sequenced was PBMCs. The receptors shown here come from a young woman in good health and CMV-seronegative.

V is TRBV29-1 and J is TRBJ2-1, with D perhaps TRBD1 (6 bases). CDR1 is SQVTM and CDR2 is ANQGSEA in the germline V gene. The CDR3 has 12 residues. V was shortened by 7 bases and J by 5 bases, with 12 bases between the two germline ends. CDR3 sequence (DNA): TGCAGCGCTACGACAGGCAACAATGAGCAGTTCTTC. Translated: CSATTGNNEQFF.

The CDR3 spells CASSQDGQGRQVTQYF. CDR3 in DNA: TGCGCCAGCAGCCAAGATGGACAGGGGCGCCAGGTTACGCAGTATTTT. The chain joins TRBV4-3 to TRBJ2-3; 9 bases match TRBD1. This CDR3 contains 16 residues. In germline, CDR1 is LGHNA, CDR2 YSLEER. With V trimmed by 0 bases and J by 8 bases, 9 bases remained unmatched.

The CDR3 DNA reads as TGTGCCAGCAGTTCCATCCGGGACACCCGAGCACAAGCTTTCTTT. Protein product: CASSSIRDTRAQAFF. V is TRBV28 and J is TRBJ1-1; weak D call: TRBD1 (6 bases). Trimming shortened V by 4 bases and J by 9 bases, and 21 bases separated the two germline ends. The CDR3 has 15 residues. Germline assignment: CDR1 MDHEN and CDR2 SYDVKM.

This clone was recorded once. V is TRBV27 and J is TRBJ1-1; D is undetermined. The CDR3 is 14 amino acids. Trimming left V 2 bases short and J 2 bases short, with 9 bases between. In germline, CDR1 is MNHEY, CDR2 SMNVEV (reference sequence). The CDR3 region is CASSLGGTNTEAFF. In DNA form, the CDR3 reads TGTGCCAGCAGTTTAGGTGGCACCAACACTGAAGCTTTCTTT.

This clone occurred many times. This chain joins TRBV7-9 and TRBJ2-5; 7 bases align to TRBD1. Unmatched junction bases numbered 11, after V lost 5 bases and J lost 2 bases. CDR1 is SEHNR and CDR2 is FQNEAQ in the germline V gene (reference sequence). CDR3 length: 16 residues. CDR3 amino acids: CASSTSAGTEQETQYF. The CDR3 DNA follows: TGTGCCAGCAGCACTTCTGCCGGGACAGAACAAGAGACCCAGTACTTC.

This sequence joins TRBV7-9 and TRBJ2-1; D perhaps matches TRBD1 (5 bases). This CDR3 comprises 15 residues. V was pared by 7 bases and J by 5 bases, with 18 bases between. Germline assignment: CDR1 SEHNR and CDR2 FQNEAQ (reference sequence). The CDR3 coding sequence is TGTGCCAGCACCTACGGTGGCCAGGGAAACAATGAGCAGTTCTTC. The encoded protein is CASTYGGQGNNEQFF. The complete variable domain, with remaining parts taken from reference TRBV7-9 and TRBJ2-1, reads DTGVSQNPRHKITKRGQNVTFRCDPISEHNRLYWYRQTLGQGPEFLTYFQNEAQLEKSRLLSDRFSAERPKGSFSTLEIQRTEQGDSAMYLCASTYGGQGNNEQFFGPGTRLTVL.

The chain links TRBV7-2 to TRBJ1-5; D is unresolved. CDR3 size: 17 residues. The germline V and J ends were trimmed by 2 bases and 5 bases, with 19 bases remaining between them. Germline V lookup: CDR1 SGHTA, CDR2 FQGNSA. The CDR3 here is CASSLRYQQTKDQPQHF. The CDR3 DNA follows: TGTGCCAGCAGCTTAAGGTATCAGCAGACTAAAGATCAGCCCCAGCATTTT.

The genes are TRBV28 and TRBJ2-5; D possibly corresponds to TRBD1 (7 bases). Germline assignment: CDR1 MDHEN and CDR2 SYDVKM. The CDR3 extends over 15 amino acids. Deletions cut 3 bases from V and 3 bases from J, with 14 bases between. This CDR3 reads CASSLEGAGEETQYF. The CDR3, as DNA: TGTGCCAGCAGTTTGGAGGGGGCGGGTGAAGAGACCCAGTACTTC.

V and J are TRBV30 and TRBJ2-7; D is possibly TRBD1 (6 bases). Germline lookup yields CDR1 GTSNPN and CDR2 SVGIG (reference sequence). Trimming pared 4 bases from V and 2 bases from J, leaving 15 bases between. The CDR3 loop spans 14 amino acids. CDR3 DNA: TGTGCCTGGAACAGTGCAGGGGCCCCCTACGAGCAGTACTTC. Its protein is CAWNSAGAPYEQYF.

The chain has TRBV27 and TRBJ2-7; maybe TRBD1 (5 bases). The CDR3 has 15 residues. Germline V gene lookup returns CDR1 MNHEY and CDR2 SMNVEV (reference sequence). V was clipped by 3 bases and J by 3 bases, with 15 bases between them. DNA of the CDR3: TGTGCCAGCAGTTTGGCCCGGACAATTAACTACGAGCAGTACTTC. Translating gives CASSLARTINYEQYF.

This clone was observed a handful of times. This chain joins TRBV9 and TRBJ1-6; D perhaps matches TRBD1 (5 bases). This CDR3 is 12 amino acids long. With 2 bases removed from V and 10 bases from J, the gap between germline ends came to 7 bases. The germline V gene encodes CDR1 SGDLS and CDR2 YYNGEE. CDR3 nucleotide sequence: TGTGCCAGCAGCGTTACAGGATCACCCCTCCACTTT. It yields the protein CASSVTGSPLHF.

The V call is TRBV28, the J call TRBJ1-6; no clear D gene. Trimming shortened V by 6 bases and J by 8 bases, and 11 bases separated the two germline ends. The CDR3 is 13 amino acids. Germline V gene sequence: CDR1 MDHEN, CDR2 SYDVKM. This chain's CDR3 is CASSLVTDSPLHF. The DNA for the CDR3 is TGTGCCAGCAGCCTAGTGACGGATTCACCCCTCCACTTT. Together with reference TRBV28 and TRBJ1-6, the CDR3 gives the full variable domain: DVKVTQSSRYLVKRTGEKVFLECVQDMDHENMFWYRQDPGLGLRLIYFSYDVKMKEKGDIPEGYSVSREKKERFSLILESASTNQTSMYLCASSLVTDSPLHFGNGTRLTVT.

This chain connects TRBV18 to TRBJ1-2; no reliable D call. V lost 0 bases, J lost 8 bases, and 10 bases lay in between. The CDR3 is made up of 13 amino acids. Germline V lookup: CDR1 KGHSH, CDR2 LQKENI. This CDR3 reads CASSPPFPSGYTF. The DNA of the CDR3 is TGTGCCAGCTCACCACCGTTTCCGAGCGGCTACACCTTC.

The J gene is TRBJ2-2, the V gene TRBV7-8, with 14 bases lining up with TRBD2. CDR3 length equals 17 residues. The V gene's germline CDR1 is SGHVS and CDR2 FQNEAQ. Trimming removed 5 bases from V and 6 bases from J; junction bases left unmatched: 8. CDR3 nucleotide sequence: TGTGCCAGCAGCCTGGGACTAGCGGGAGAAGGGGCCGGGGAGCTGTTTTTT. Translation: CASSLGLAGEGAGELFF.

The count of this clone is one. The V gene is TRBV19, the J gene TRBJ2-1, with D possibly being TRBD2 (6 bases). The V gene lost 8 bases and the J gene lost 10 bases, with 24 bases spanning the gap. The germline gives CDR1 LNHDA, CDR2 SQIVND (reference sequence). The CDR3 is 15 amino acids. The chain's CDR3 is CASGASGLSEGEQFF. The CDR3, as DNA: TGTGCCAGTGGCGCGAGCGGGCTGTCCGAGGGAGAGCAGTTCTTC.

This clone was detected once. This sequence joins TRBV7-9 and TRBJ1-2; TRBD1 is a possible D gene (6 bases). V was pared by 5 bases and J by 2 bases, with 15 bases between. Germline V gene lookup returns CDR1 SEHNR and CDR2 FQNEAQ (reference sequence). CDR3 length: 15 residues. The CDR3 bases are TGTGCCAGCAGCACTCAAGGGGGGGAGAACTATGGCTACACCTTC. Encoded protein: CASSTQGGENYGYTF.

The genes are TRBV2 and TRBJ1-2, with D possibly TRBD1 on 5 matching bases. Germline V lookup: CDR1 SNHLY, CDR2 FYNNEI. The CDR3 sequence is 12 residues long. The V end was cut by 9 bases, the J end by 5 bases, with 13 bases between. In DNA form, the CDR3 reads TGTGCCAGTCAAGGGGCCGCGTATGGCTACACCTTC. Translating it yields CASQGAAYGYTF.

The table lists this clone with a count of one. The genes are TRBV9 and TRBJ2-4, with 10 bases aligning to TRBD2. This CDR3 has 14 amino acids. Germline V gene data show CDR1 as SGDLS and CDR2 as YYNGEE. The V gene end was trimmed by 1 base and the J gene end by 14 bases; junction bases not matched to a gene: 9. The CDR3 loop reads CASSVSASGTSEYF. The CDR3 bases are TGTGCCAGCAGCGTATCCGCGTCCGGGACTAGCGAGTACTTC.

CDR3 bases: TGTGCCAGTAGTATTAGCCCCCGCCAGGGCGCTTCGTACTTC. Translated, it gives CASSISPRQGASYF. V and J are TRBV19 and TRBJ2-5, with TRBD1 as a possible D gene (5 bases). This CDR3 spans 14 amino acids. Trimming removed 3 bases at V and 13 bases at J, with 21 bases between. Germline CDR1 is LNHDA and CDR2 is SQIVND (reference sequence).

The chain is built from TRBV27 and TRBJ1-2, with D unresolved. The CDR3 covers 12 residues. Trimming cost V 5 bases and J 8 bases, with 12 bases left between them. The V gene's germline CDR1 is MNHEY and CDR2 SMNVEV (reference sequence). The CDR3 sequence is CASSRGSEGYTF. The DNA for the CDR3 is TGTGCCAGCAGTCGAGGATCCGAGGGCTACACCTTC.